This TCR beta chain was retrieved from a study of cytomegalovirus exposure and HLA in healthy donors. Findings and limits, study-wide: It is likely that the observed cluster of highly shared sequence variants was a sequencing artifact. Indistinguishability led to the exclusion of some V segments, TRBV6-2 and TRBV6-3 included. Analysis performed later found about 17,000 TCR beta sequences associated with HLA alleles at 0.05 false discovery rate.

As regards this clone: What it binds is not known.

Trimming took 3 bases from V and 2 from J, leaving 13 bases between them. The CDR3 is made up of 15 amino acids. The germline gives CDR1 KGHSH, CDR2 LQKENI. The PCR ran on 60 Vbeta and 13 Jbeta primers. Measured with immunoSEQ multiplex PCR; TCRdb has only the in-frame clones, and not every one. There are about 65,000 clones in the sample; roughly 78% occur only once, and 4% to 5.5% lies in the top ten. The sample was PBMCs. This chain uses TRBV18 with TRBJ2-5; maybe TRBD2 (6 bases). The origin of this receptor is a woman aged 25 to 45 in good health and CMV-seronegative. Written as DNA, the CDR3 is TGTGCCAGCTCACCCCAGCTAGCGTTACAAGAGACCCAGTACTTC. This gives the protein CASSPQLALQETQYF.